This T cell receptor beta chain was retrieved from a study of technical replicates of blood from several donors. The CDR3 is 14 residues long. Trimming cost V 3 bases and J 1 base; bases outside gene matches: 3. CDR1 and CDR2 from the germline V gene are SGHRS and YFSETQ. Only in-frame clones appear in the TCRdb table, and some are missing; sequencing was by immunoSEQ multiplex PCR. This sample has 55,000 to 75,000 clones; roughly 95% occur once, and the top ten carry about 3%. This chain joins TRBV5-1 and TRBJ2-7; 8 bases are shared with TRBD1. This receptor was obtained from a human donor in good health. Some clones in this sample may be carry-over from other donors' samples. The sequencing input was PBMCs. CDR3 residues: CASSWTGSSYEQYF. The CDR3, as DNA: TGCGCCAGCAGCTGGACAGGGTCTTCCTACGAGCAGTACTTC.